Below, 6 T cell receptor beta chains from the same sample are listed, as sequenced in a study of blood T cell repertoires in COVID-19. Repertoires were generated with immunoSEQ multiplex PCR, while TCRdb's copy carries only in-frame clones and drops some. The sample comprises about 250,000 clones, about 87% of which are singletons, and about 3.4% rests with the top ten. The material sequenced was PBMCs or T cells enriched from blood (not recorded which). The origin of the receptors is a woman aged 40 to 50 who had been exposed to COVID-19.

The chain joins TRBV2 to TRBJ1-1; 8 bases fit TRBD1. This CDR3 spans 16 amino acids. CDR1 and CDR2 from the germline V gene are SNHLY and FYNNEI. The trim removed 6 bases at V and 3 bases at J, leaving 12 bases unmatched. The CDR3 DNA sequence: TGTGCCAGCAGGGAACCCCTACAACAGGGGGACACTGAAGCTTTCTTT. Its translation is CASREPLQQGDTEAFF.

The chain uses TRBV28 and TRBJ1-5; the D gene is possibly TRBD1 (6 bases). Germline CDR1 is MDHEN and CDR2 is SYDVKM. V dropped 6 bases and J dropped 6 bases, with 18 bases sitting between them. The CDR3 is 15 residues long. The chain's CDR3 is CASSRQTGLVQPQHF. In nucleotides, the CDR3 is TGTGCCAGCAGCCGACAAACAGGGCTGGTTCAGCCCCAGCATTTT.

This clone has a single count. The CDR3: CASREGTDNNYGYTF. CDR3 in DNA: TGTGCCAGCAGGGAAGGGACAGACAACAACTATGGCTACACCTTC. This chain connects TRBV28 to TRBJ1-2; 7 nucleotides agree with TRBD1. Germline CDR1 and CDR2: MDHEN and SYDVKM. This CDR3 region has 15 residues. The V gene end was trimmed by 6 bases and the J gene end by 2 bases; junction bases not matched to a gene: 9.

The chain combines TRBV6-2 or TRBV6-3 with TRBJ2-7; 11 bases fit TRBD2. This CDR3 region has 15 residues. Trimming cost V 2 bases and J 4 bases; bases outside gene matches: 4. Germline CDR1 is MNHEY and CDR2 is SVGEGT. CDR3 residues: CASSYRLAGPYEQYF. The CDR3, as DNA: TGTGCCAGCAGTTACAGACTAGCGGGACCATACGAGCAGTACTTC.

The CDR3 region is CASSYSGISYEQYF. CDR3 DNA: TGTGCCAGCAGTTATTCCGGGATCTCCTACGAGCAGTACTTC. The chain employs TRBV6-5 and TRBJ2-7; TRBD2 might be the D (5 bases). Germline V gene lookup returns CDR1 MNHEY and CDR2 SVGAGI. V lost 3 bases, J lost 0 bases, and 9 bases lay in between. The CDR3 consists of 14 residues.

The chain has TRBV7-8 and TRBJ2-3, with D unresolved. The CDR3 covers 15 residues. Per germline, CDR1 SGHVS and CDR2 FQNEAQ. Trimming pared 1 base from V and 2 bases from J, leaving 10 bases between. The CDR3 here is CASSLELANTDTQYF. The DNA of the CDR3 is TGTGCCAGCAGCTTAGAGTTGGCCAACACAGATACGCAGTATTTT.